The 23 T cell receptor beta chains reported below all come from one sample, sequenced in a study of T-cell reconstitution after alpha-beta-depleted transplantation in children. For TCRbeta, the library was prepared with unique molecular identifiers. MiXCR, run by TCRdb on the PCR reads, gives a single entry per CDR3 protein. The table shows approximately 170,000 distinct CDR3 sequences, with around 10% occurring only once. This specimen consisted of PBMCs, obtained before TCRalphabeta/CD19-depleted stem cell transplant. The receptor set was obtained from a boy younger than 10 with acute myeloid leukemia, due to receive a stem cell transplant.

This clonotype was seen repeatedly, ten times or more. The J gene is TRBJ1-2, the V gene TRBV5-6, with D unclear. This CDR3 has 14 residues. V was trimmed by 3 bases and J by 4 bases, leaving 13 bases between them. Germline V gives CDR1 SGHDT, CDR2 YYEEEE. CDR3 sequence: CASSSATMVYGYTF. The CDR3 DNA reads as TGTGCCAGCAGCTCTGCCACTATGGTCTATGGCTACACCTTC. Variable domain in full (rest from reference TRBV5-6 and TRBJ1-2): DAGVTQSPTHLIKTRGQQVTLRCSPKSGHDTVSWYQQALGQGPQFIFQYYEEEERQRGNFPDRFSGHQFPNYSSELNVNALLLGDSALYLCASSSATMVYGYTFGSGTRLTVV.

This clonotype has at least ten counts. The rearrangement links TRBV20-1 to TRBJ1-5, with 8 bases matching TRBD1. CDR1 DFQATT and CDR2 SNEGSKA come from the germline V gene (reference sequence). This CDR3 is 17 amino acids long. V shed 0 bases and J 5 bases; nucleotides not matched to a gene: 12. DNA for the CDR3: TGCAGTGCTAGAGACCTTCAAGGACAGGGAGCGGATCAGCCCCAGCATTTT. Residues: CSARDLQGQGADQPQHF.

This clonotype has ten or more counts. V and J are TRBV3-1 and TRBJ1-1, with D perhaps matching TRBD1 (6 bases). Germline loops: CDR1 LGHDT, CDR2 YNNKEL (reference sequence). The CDR3 spans 14 residues. Trimming cost V 6 bases and J 0 bases, with 11 bases left between them. The CDR3 protein is CASSRQEVNTEAFF. CDR3 coding DNA: TGTGCCAGCAGTCGACAGGAGGTGAACACTGAAGCTTTCTTT.

The table lists this clonotype with many counts. Compared with germline, one end of the junction differs, possibly owing to a read error. This chain connects TRBV7-7 to TRBJ2-5; possibly TRBD2 for D (6 bases). The CDR3 covers 16 residues. Germline V gene sequence: CDR1 SSHAT, CDR2 FNYEAQ (reference sequence). The CDR3 bases are TGTGCTAGCAGCCTCCTCCCCCGGGGGTACCAAGAGACCCAGTACTTC. It yields the protein CASSLLPRGYQETQYF. Combining the CDR3 with reference TRBV7-7 and TRBJ2-5 gives the whole variable domain GAGVSQSPRYKVTKRGQDVTLRCDPISSHATLYWYQQALGQGPEFLTYFNYEAQPDKSGLPSDRFSAERPEGSISTLTIQRTEQRDSAMYRCASSLLPRGYQETQYFGPGTRLLVL.

This clonotype has a count of ten or more. The chain joins TRBV20-1 to TRBJ2-3; 13 positions agree with TRBD2. Germline V gene data show CDR1 as DFQATT and CDR2 as SNEGSKA (reference sequence). Germline trimming cut 1 base from V and 2 bases from J; bases unmatched to any gene: 3. The CDR3 sequence is 16 residues long. In DNA, the CDR3 is TGCAGTGCTAGAGGAGGGACTAGCGGGACCACAGATACGCAGTATTTT. The encoded protein is CSARGGTSGTTDTQYF.

This clonotype was counted ten times or more. The rearrangement links TRBV5-1 to TRBJ2-3; D not resolved. Per germline, CDR1 SGHRS and CDR2 YFSETQ. The length of the CDR3 is 15 residues. Trimming left V 2 bases short and J 4 bases short, with 14 bases between. The DNA for the CDR3 is TGCGCCAGCAGCTTAGGGCCCCTCGACCCAGATACGCAGTATTTT. Encoded protein: CASSLGPLDPDTQYF.

This clonotype was observed many times. The J gene is TRBJ1-4, the V gene TRBV20-1; a weak D match, TRBD1 (5 bases). CDR1 DFQATT and CDR2 SNEGSKA come from the germline V gene (reference sequence). Trimming took 7 bases from V and 4 from J, leaving 7 bases between them. The CDR3 covers 11 residues. The CDR3, as DNA: TGCAGTGGACAGCGTAATGAAAAACTGTTTTTT. Its protein is CSGQRNEKLFF.

This clonotype was recorded at least ten times. This chain links TRBV5-1 with TRBJ2-1; 7 bases line up with TRBD1. Germline-derived CDR1 and CDR2 are SGHRS and YFSETQ. The V and J ends lost 5 bases and 0 bases, in that order; junction bases with no gene match: 8. The CDR3 spans 16 residues. CDR3 amino acids: CASSSPGQSSYNEQFF. DNA of the CDR3: TGCGCCAGCAGTTCGCCGGGACAGAGCTCCTACAATGAGCAGTTCTTC.

In this sample, this clonotype turned up many times. The rearrangement links TRBV27 to TRBJ1-6; TRBD1 is a possible D gene (5 bases). CDR1 and CDR2 (germline): MNHEY, SMNVEV (reference sequence). The CDR3 covers 13 residues. V was clipped by 10 bases and J by 10 bases, with 17 bases between them. The CDR3 DNA is TGTGCCACAGCCGGGGGGTTTGGCTCACCCCTCCACTTT. Translating gives CATAGGFGSPLHF.

This clonotype was recorded at least ten times. This rearrangement joins TRBV20-1 to TRBJ1-2; D unclear. This CDR3 is built from 13 residues. The V gene's germline CDR1 is DFQATT and CDR2 SNEGSKA (reference sequence). Trimming cost V 0 bases and J 6 bases, with 11 bases left between them. The CDR3 loop reads CSARDPQQDGYTF. The CDR3 region has the DNA TGCAGTGCTAGAGATCCCCAGCAGGATGGCTACACCTTC.

Many counts were recorded for this clonotype. The germline gene is not matched at one end of the junction; a read error may be the cause. The rearrangement uses TRBV29-1 and TRBJ1-1; TRBD1 matches at 7 bases. Germline CDR1 and CDR2: SQVTM and ANQGSEA. The CDR3 runs to 13 residues. The CDR3 reads CSFEGTANTEAFF. The DNA of the CDR3 is TGCAGCTTTGAAGGGACAGCTAACACTGAAGCTTTCTTT.

Comments on this clonotype: A much larger clone differs from this one at a single base, so this may be a read error. This chain joins TRBV4-1 and TRBJ1-4; D not resolved. Germline CDR1 MGHRA, CDR2 YSYEKL. The CDR3 totals 16 residues. Here the CDR3 DNA reads TGCGCCAGCAGCCAATCCCAGGAACGTCATAATGAAAAACTGCTTTTT. It encodes CASSQSQERHNEKLLF.

This clonotype was seen repeatedly, ten times or more. The chain has TRBV3-1 and TRBJ2-1, with no clear D. This CDR3 comprises 13 residues. The V end was cut by 4 bases, the J end by 5 bases, with 9 bases between. Germline V CDR1 and CDR2: LGHDT, YNNKEL (reference sequence). The CDR3 loop is CASSLRINNEQFF. CDR3 sequence (DNA): TGTGCCAGCAGCCTCAGAATTAACAATGAGCAGTTCTTC.

This clonotype was counted ten times or more. The rearrangement links TRBV12-3 or TRBV12-4 to TRBJ1-2; 8 bases are shared with TRBD1. This CDR3 is built from 14 residues. V lost 1 base to trimming and J lost 7 bases; unmatched junction nucleotides: 5. CDR3 in amino acids: CASSLGWTGTGYTF. The CDR3 DNA reads as TGTGCCAGCAGTTTAGGGTGGACAGGGACTGGCTACACCTTC.

This clonotype was detected only a few times. The rearrangement uses TRBV6-1 and TRBJ1-5, with 7 bases matching TRBD1. The CDR3 has 17 residues. Per the germline V gene, CDR1 is MNHNS and CDR2 is SASEGT. Trimming removed 7 bases from V and 3 bases from J; junction bases left unmatched: 15. The CDR3 loop is CASTRKVDRVNNQPQHF. The CDR3 DNA follows: TGTGCCAGCACAAGAAAAGTAGACAGGGTGAACAATCAGCCCCAGCATTTT.

This clonotype was found many times. The V and J genes are TRBV20-1 and TRBJ2-6; D remains unclear. The germline V and J ends were trimmed by 3 bases and 2 bases, with 8 bases remaining between them. The CDR3 extends over 14 amino acids. The germline CDR1 and CDR2 sequences are DFQATT and SNEGSKA (reference sequence). CDR3 region: CSARFQPGANVLTF. CDR3 nucleotide sequence: TGCAGTGCTAGGTTCCAGCCTGGGGCCAACGTCCTGACTTTC.

This clonotype was seen at least ten times. V usage is TRBV6-1 and J usage is TRBJ2-3; 12 nucleotides line up with TRBD2. CDR3 length equals 16 residues. CDR1 MNHNS and CDR2 SASEGT come from the germline V gene. V shed 7 bases and J 4 bases; nucleotides not matched to a gene: 9. CDR3 coding DNA: TGTGCCAGCACAGCTAGCGGGAGGGCCTTTGCAGATACGCAGTATTTT. Its translation: CASTASGRAFADTQYF.

This clonotype has a handful of counts. This rearrangement joins TRBV20-1 to TRBJ2-7; D ambiguous. The CDR3 has 16 amino acids. Germline values: CDR1 DFQATT, CDR2 SNEGSKA (reference sequence). Trimming pared 0 bases from V and 6 bases from J, leaving 21 bases between. The CDR3 DNA sequence: TGCAGTGCTAGAGATGATAGGACCCACGAACTGAGCGAGCAGTACTTC. Its protein product is CSARDDRTHELSEQYF.

J is TRBJ2-3 and V is TRBV20-1; D call uncertain. V was cut by 3 bases and J by 0 bases, with 25 bases left in between. In germline, CDR1 is DFQATT, CDR2 SNEGSKA (reference sequence). This CDR3 contains 19 residues. The CDR3 here is CSASIRGIEGPFSTDTQYF. CDR3 nucleotide sequence: TGCAGTGCTAGCATTCGTGGGATTGAAGGTCCATTTAGCACAGATACGCAGTATTTT.

This clonotype was seen many times. The V call is TRBV9, the J call TRBJ2-3; 8 positions match TRBD2. The germline V gene has CDR1 SGDLS and CDR2 YYNGEE. This CDR3 has 15 amino acids. Losses at the gene ends were 1 base for V and 4 bases for J; bases not matched to a gene: 5. The CDR3, as DNA: TGTGCCAGCAGCGTATCTAGCGGGTTGTCAGATACGCAGTATTTT. As protein: CASSVSSGLSDTQYF. The whole variable domain, remainder taken from reference TRBV9 and TRBJ2-3, is DSGVTQTPKHLITATGQRVTLRCSPRSGDLSVYWYQQSLDQGLQFLIQYYNGEERAKGNILERFSAQQFPDLHSELNLSSLELGDSALYFCASSVSSGLSDTQYFGPGTRLTVL.

This clonotype was detected many times. This chain connects TRBV29-1 to TRBJ2-6; possibly TRBD1 for D (5 bases). V lost 6 bases and J lost 0, with 9 bases in between. The CDR3 contains 14 residues. Germline CDR1 is SQVTM and CDR2 is ANQGSEA. CDR3 sequence: CSVERGSGANVLTF. CDR3 in DNA: TGCAGCGTGGAAAGGGGCTCTGGGGCCAACGTCCTGACTTTC.

This clonotype was recorded at least ten times. V gene TRBV20-1 combines with J gene TRBJ2-1, with 16 bases aligning to TRBD2. This CDR3 has 14 amino acids. The junction had 10 bases not matched to a gene; V was cut back by 4 bases and J by 16 bases. Per germline, CDR1 DFQATT and CDR2 SNEGSKA (reference sequence). CDR3 nucleotide sequence: TGCAGTGCTATAACCGGGACTAGCGGGAGGGCTAGCTTCTTC. Translation gives CSAITGTSGRASFF.

Ten or more counts support this clonotype. The genes are TRBV20-1 and TRBJ2-3, with 12 bases fitting TRBD1. Germline CDR1 and CDR2: DFQATT and SNEGSKA (reference sequence). The CDR3 covers 14 residues. For the CDR3, the DNA is TGCAGCCTGAGGGGGACAGGGGGCGCGGGTACGCAGTATTTT. Residues: CSLRGTGGAGTQYF.